The 23 T cell receptor beta chains below all came from one sample that was sequenced in a study of cytomegalovirus exposure and HLA in healthy donors. The assay was immunoSEQ multiplex PCR, and TCRdb's table has in-frame clones only and misses some. The sample consists of tens of thousands of clones, approximately 94% of them appearing once. Sequencing input: PBMCs. The receptors shown here come from a man between 18 and 35 years old in good health and CMV-seropositive.

A few counts support this clone. The chain is built from TRBV2 and TRBJ1-6, with 8 bases identical to TRBD1. V shed 0 bases and J 12 bases; nucleotides not matched to a gene: 4. The length of the CDR3 is 14 residues. Germline-derived CDR1 and CDR2 are SNHLY and FYNNEI. CDR3 in amino acids: CASSEATGGIPLHF. For the CDR3, the DNA is TGTGCCAGCAGTGAAGCCACAGGGGGTATACCCCTCCACTTT.

The chain couples TRBV18 to TRBJ1-3; weak D call: TRBD1 (5 bases). Between the trimmed V and J ends, which lost 3 bases and 1 base, there was a span of 13 bases. From germline, CDR1 is KGHSH and CDR2 LQKENI. The CDR3 runs 16 residues. The DNA of the CDR3 is TGTGCCAGCTCACCGAACCCAGGGCTTTCTGGAAACACCATATATTTT. This encodes CASSPNPGLSGNTIYF.

The J gene is TRBJ2-4, the V gene TRBV28; perhaps TRBD2 as D (6 bases). Germline V lookup: CDR1 MDHEN, CDR2 SYDVKM. V was shortened by 5 bases and J by 6 bases, with 11 bases between the two germline ends. There are 13 residues in the CDR3. In DNA form, the CDR3 reads TGTGCCAGCAGTATACCGGGAGTAAACATTCAGTACTTC. The encoded protein is CASSIPGVNIQYF. The whole variable domain, remainder taken from reference TRBV28 and TRBJ2-4, is DVKVTQSSRYLVKRTGEKVFLECVQDMDHENMFWYRQDPGLGLRLIYFSYDVKMKEKGDIPEGYSVSREKKERFSLILESASTNQTSMYLCASSIPGVNIQYFGAGTRLSVL.

V usage is TRBV5-4 and J usage is TRBJ2-3; 9 bases match TRBD2. Trimming at V came to 3 bases and at J to 5 bases, leaving 13 bases not matched to a gene. The CDR3 runs 17 residues. Germline values: CDR1 SGHNT, CDR2 YYREEE (reference sequence). The CDR3 sequence: CASSSGGLAGREDTQYF. The CDR3 bases are TGTGCCAGCAGCTCGGGTGGGCTAGCGGGAAGGGAAGATACGCAGTATTTT.

The rearrangement joins TRBV28 to TRBJ2-7, with TRBD2 matching over 7 bases. The CDR3 is 14 amino acids. Trimming took 6 bases from V and 2 from J; bases not matched to a gene: 7. Germline loops: CDR1 MDHEN, CDR2 SYDVKM. CDR3 coding DNA: TGTGCCAGCAGCCGTACTAGCGTTCCCTACGAGCAGTACTTC. It yields the protein CASSRTSVPYEQYF.

J is TRBJ1-2 and V is TRBV30; D unclear. The CDR3 is made up of 11 amino acids. Germline-derived CDR1 and CDR2 are GTSNPN and SVGIG (reference sequence). The CDR3 sequence is CVTNDFYVVTF. The CDR3 DNA follows: TGTGTTACTAACGATTTCTATGTCGTCACCTTC.

The V gene is TRBV9, the J gene TRBJ1-2, with TRBD1 matching over 8 bases. CDR1 and CDR2 from the germline V gene are SGDLS and YYNGEE. The J segment lost 7 bases and the V segment lost 4 bases, leaving 6 bases of the junction unmatched. CDR3 length: 13 residues. The CDR3 region has the DNA TGTGCCAGCAGCCCCCGACAGGGGTTTGGCTACACCTTC. Translated, it gives CASSPRQGFGYTF.

The rearrangement uses TRBV5-1 and TRBJ2-7; TRBD2 matches at 13 bases. Germline CDR1 and CDR2: SGHRS and YFSETQ. The junction had 8 bases not matched to a gene; V was cut back by 3 bases and J by 5 bases. The CDR3 runs 16 residues. The CDR3 DNA sequence: TGCGCCAGCAGCTCCTGGGGGACTAGCGGGGTCGACGAGCAGTACTTC. It is translated as CASSSWGTSGVDEQYF.

The chain couples TRBV9 to TRBJ2-7; tentatively, D is TRBD2 (5 bases). V lost 0 bases and J lost 2, with 9 bases in between. The CDR3 runs 14 residues. Per germline, CDR1 SGDLS and CDR2 YYNGEE. The CDR3 sequence: CASSVAGWAYEQYF. CDR3 coding DNA: TGTGCCAGCAGCGTAGCGGGGTGGGCCTACGAGCAGTACTTC.

The V gene is TRBV4-1, the J gene TRBJ1-1; D is undetermined. CDR1 and CDR2 from the germline V gene are MGHRA and YSYEKL. V lost 3 bases, J lost 0 bases, and 8 bases lay in between. The CDR3 spans 14 residues. The CDR3 DNA follows: TGCGCCAGCAGCCAGGCAGGTTTGAACACTGAAGCTTTCTTT. Translating it yields CASSQAGLNTEAFF.

The chain employs TRBV7-9 and TRBJ2-1; TRBD1 matches 8 bases. Germline V gene data show CDR1 as SEHNR and CDR2 as FQNEAQ (reference sequence). There are 17 residues in the CDR3. The V and J ends lost 5 bases and 4 bases, in that order; junction bases with no gene match: 13. The CDR3 protein is CASSGTGTGVIYNEQFF. The CDR3 bases are TGTGCCAGCAGCGGTACCGGGACAGGAGTGATATACAATGAGCAGTTCTTC.

The genes are TRBV15 and TRBJ2-7; TRBD1 aligns across 9 bases. There are 16 residues in the CDR3. J lost 0 bases, V lost 5 bases, and 8 bases had no gene match. Germline CDR1 and CDR2: LNHNV and YYDKDF (reference sequence). CDR3 amino acids: CATSHFQTGGSYEQYF. CDR3 nucleotide sequence: TGTGCCACCAGCCACTTTCAGACAGGGGGCTCCTACGAGCAGTACTTC.

J is TRBJ2-7 and V is TRBV7-2; 10 nucleotides line up with TRBD1. Looked up from germline, CDR1 is SGHTA and CDR2 is FQGNSA. The CDR3 is 16 amino acids. Unmatched junction bases numbered 11, after V lost 4 bases and J lost 5 bases. This CDR3 reads CASSSGPGQGPHEQYF. CDR3 sequence (DNA): TGTGCCAGCAGCTCGGGACCGGGACAGGGGCCACACGAGCAGTACTTC.

This clone has only one observation. The chain uses TRBV5-4 and TRBJ2-3; D may correspond to TRBD1 or TRBD2 (6 bases each). This CDR3 comprises 14 residues. The germline gives CDR1 SGHNT, CDR2 YYREEE (reference sequence). Trimming cost V 4 bases and J 5 bases, with 14 bases left between them. The CDR3 DNA follows: TGTGCCAGCAGCCTGGGGGGCAGGGGAGATACGCAGTATTTT. Translation gives CASSLGGRGDTQYF.

The chain joins TRBV27 to TRBJ2-3, with TRBD2 matching 14 bases. V was clipped by 5 bases and J by 4 bases; unmatched bases: 5. The length of the CDR3 is 16 residues. Germline CDR1 reads MNHEY; CDR2 reads SMNVEV (reference sequence). The DNA of the CDR3 is TGTGCCAGCAGTAGCAGACTAGCGGGAGGGCCAGATACGCAGTATTTT. Residues: CASSSRLAGGPDTQYF.

V is TRBV5-4 and J is TRBJ2-5; the match to TRBD2 covers 10 bases. Germline lookup yields CDR1 SGHNT and CDR2 YYREEE (reference sequence). V was pared by 3 bases and J by 3 bases, with 5 bases of the junction left unmatched. The CDR3 totals 15 residues. CDR3 region: CASSSPGLAKETQYF. DNA for the CDR3: TGTGCCAGCAGCTCACCGGGACTAGCGAAAGAGACCCAGTACTTC.

V and J are TRBV11-2 and TRBJ2-7; 7 bases match TRBD1. Trimming took 2 bases from V and 4 from J; bases not matched to a gene: 11. There are 16 residues in the CDR3. The V gene's germline CDR1 is SGHAT and CDR2 FQNNGV. CDR3 region: CASSLTGAGMGYEQYF. Written as DNA, the CDR3 is TGTGCCAGCAGCTTAACAGGGGCCGGGATGGGGTACGAGCAGTACTTC. The whole variable domain, filled in from reference TRBV11-2 and TRBJ2-7, reads EAGVAQSPRYKIIEKRQSVAFWCNPISGHATLYWYQQILGQGPKLLIQFQNNGVVDDSQLPKDRFSAERLKGVDSTLKIQPAKLEDSAVYLCASSLTGAGMGYEQYFGPGTRLTVT.

The chain combines TRBV9 with TRBJ2-5; 9 positions agree with TRBD1. With V trimmed by 0 bases and J by 4 bases, 1 base remained unmatched. CDR3 length: 14 residues. Germline CDR1 and CDR2: SGDLS and YYNGEE. The DNA of the CDR3 is TGTGCCAGCAGCGTAGGGGGACAGGGAGAGACCCAGTACTTC. Encoded protein: CASSVGGQGETQYF.

V is TRBV28 and J is TRBJ1-2; 7 positions agree with TRBD1. The CDR3 runs 16 residues. Germline loops: CDR1 MDHEN, CDR2 SYDVKM. J gave up 3 bases and V 6 bases, and 13 bases lay outside the gene matches. The CDR3 nucleotides read TGTGCCAGCAGCCTAACAGGGGTCCGGCACTACTATGGCTACACCTTC. It encodes CASSLTGVRHYYGYTF.

The chain uses TRBV2 and TRBJ2-7; D may be TRBD2 (6 bases). Germline V gene lookup returns CDR1 SNHLY and CDR2 FYNNEI. The CDR3 is 14 residues long. V dropped 9 bases and J dropped 3 bases, with 18 bases sitting between them. The CDR3 loop is CARDRGSDSYEQYF. The CDR3 DNA follows: TGTGCCAGAGACCGGGGGTCCGACAGCTACGAGCAGTACTTC.

V and J are TRBV28 and TRBJ2-7; the D is unclear. Germline CDR1 and CDR2: MDHEN and SYDVKM. This CDR3 spans 13 amino acids. V gave up 1 base and J gave up 0 bases, with 4 bases separating them. Here the CDR3 reads CASSLSSSYEQYF. The CDR3 bases are TGTGCCAGCAGTTTATCTAGCTCCTACGAGCAGTACTTC.

V gene TRBV4-3 combines with J gene TRBJ2-3, with 8 bases that match TRBD1. Germline V gene data show CDR1 as LGHNA and CDR2 as YSLEER. Trimming removed 0 bases from V and 6 bases from J; junction bases left unmatched: 8. This CDR3 contains 16 residues. The CDR3 DNA sequence: TGCGCCAGCAGCCAAGAAATTGGACAGGGTAGGGATACGCAGTATTTT. This sequence encodes CASSQEIGQGRDTQYF.

This chain joins TRBV27 and TRBJ1-1, with D uncertain. Germline V CDR1 and CDR2: MNHEY, SMNVEV (reference sequence). V was clipped by 0 bases and J by 5 bases, with 10 bases between them. This CDR3 comprises 14 residues. CDR3 coding DNA: TGTGCCAGCAGTTTATCGTTGCCAGGAACTGAAGCTTTCTTT. Translating it yields CASSLSLPGTEAFF.